These T cell receptor beta chains were read from a single sample in a study of blood T cell repertoires in COVID-19. The table came from immunoSEQ multiplex PCR; TCRdb's copy has only in-frame clones and leaves some out. The table records around 190,000 clones, 80% of them present only once. The sequencing input was peripheral blood. The receptors come from a man aged 55 to 69 with acute or convalescent COVID-19. The CDR3 runs from the conserved cysteine through the conserved F or W. Part of the rows lack a size; the others show once, few, many or a class for expanded clones.

TRBV4-1,TRBJ1-2,NA,CASSQDRGGSYGYTF
TRBV28,TRBJ2-7,NA,CASSKRTRASFAGEQYF
TRBV24-1,TRBJ2-1,NA,CATSDDRYNEQFF
TRBV29-1,TRBJ1-1,NA,CSCVRTSNTEAFF
TRBV7-6,TRBJ2-1,NA,CAGQGPNEQFF
TRBV12-3/TRBV12-4,TRBJ1-1,NA,CASSFTRNTEAFF
TRBV9,TRBJ1-1,NA,CASSVVTGTEAFF
TRBV6-5,TRBJ2-1,once,CASSYGTSGSGEQFF
TRBV27,TRBJ1-1,NA,CASSQGQGNTEAFF
TRBV14,TRBJ1-2,NA,CASSQDWQGGDGYTF
TRBV18,TRBJ2-7,once,CASSPYPKEEQYF
TRBV5-1,TRBJ2-7,NA,CASSLYESYEQYF
TRBV19,TRBJ2-7,NA,CASSPDTYYEQYF
TRBV5-4,TRBJ1-6,NA,CASSLKGAGNSPLHF
TRBV27,TRBJ2-7,NA,CASSLDRGKREQYF
TRBV6-1,TRBJ2-7,NA,CASSEAAGNEQYF
TRBV5-6,TRBJ1-1,NA,CASSRGQFMNTEAFF